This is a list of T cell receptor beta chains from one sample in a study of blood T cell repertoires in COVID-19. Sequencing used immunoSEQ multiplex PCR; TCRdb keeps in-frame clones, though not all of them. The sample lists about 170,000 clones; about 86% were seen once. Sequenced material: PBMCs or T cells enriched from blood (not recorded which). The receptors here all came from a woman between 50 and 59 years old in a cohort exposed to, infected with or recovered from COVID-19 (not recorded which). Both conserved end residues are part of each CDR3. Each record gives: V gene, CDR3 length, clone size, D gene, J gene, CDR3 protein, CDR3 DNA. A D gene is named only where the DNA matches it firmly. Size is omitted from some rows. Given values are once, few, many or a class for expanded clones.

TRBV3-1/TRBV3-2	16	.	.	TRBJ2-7	CASSQDLMGSSYEQYF	TGTGCCAGCAGCCAAGATTTAATGGGCAGCTCCTACGAGCAGTACTTC
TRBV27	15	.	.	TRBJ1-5	CASSFKRDFNQPQHF	TGTGCCAGCAGTTTTAAACGGGACTTTAATCAGCCCCAGCATTTT
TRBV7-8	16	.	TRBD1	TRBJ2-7	CASSLYRDRAYYEQYF	TGTGCCAGCAGCTTATACCGGGACAGGGCCTACTACGAGCAGTACTTC
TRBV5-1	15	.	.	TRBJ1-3	CASSLAGGSGNTIYF	TGCGCCAGCAGCTTGGCGGGGGGCTCTGGAAACACCATATATTTT
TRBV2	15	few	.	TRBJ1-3	CASSVFQGSGNTIYF	TGTGCCAGCAGTGTGTTTCAGGGCTCTGGAAACACCATATATTTT
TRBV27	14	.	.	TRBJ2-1	CASSLSLQNNEQFF	TGTGCCAGCAGTTTAAGTTTACAGAACAATGAGCAGTTCTTC
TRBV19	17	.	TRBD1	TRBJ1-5	CASSGWTGGFGNQPQHF	TGTGCCAGTAGTGGATGGACAGGGGGTTTTGGCAATCAGCCCCAGCATTTT
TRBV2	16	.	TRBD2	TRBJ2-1	CASSAAGTSGNNEQFF	TGTGCCAGCAGTGCTGCCGGGACTAGCGGTAACAATGAGCAGTTCTTC
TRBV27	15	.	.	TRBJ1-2	CASSVGTLSSRGYTF	TGTGCCAGCAGTGTCGGGACACTTTCATCGAGAGGCTACACCTTC
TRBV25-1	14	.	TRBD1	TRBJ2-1	CASSSGQGIDEQFF	TGTGCCAGCAGTTCGGGACAGGGAATAGATGAGCAGTTCTTC
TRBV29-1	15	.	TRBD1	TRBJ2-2	CSVQQGRANTGELFF	TGCAGCGTTCAACAGGGGCGGGCGAACACCGGGGAGCTGTTTTTT
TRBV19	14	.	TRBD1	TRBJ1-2	CASSSPGQGYGYTF	TGTGCCAGTAGTAGCCCGGGACAGGGCTATGGCTACACCTTC
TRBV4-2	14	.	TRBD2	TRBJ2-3	CASSPGLGADTQYF	TGTGCCAGCAGCCCGGGACTAGGAGCAGATACGCAGTATTTT
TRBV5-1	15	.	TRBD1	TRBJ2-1	CASSQGQGNYNEQFF	TGCGCCAGCAGCCAGGGACAGGGAAATTACAATGAGCAGTTCTTC
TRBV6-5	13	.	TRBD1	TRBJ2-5	CASSRDSQETQYF	TGTGCCAGCAGTCGGGACAGCCAAGAGACCCAGTACTTC
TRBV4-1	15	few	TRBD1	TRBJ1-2	CASSQEMQGGYGYTF	TGCGCCAGCAGCCAAGAGATGCAGGGGGGATATGGCTACACCTTC
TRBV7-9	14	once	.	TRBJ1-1	CASSEYATNTEAFF	TGTGCCAGCAGCGAGTACGCCACGAACACTGAAGCTTTCTTT
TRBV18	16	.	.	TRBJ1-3	CASSPRVRGSGNTIYF	TGTGCCAGCTCACCTCGTGTTAGGGGCTCTGGAAACACCATATATTTT
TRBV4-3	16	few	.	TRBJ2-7	CASSQDLDYHSYEQYF	TGCGCCAGCAGCCAAGATCTTGACTACCACTCCTACGAGCAGTACTTC
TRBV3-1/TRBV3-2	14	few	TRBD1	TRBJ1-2	CASSPQGQFYGYTF	TGTGCCAGCAGCCCCCAGGGACAGTTCTATGGCTACACCTTC
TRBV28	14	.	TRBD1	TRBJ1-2	CASSLLDRLHGYTF	TGTGCCAGCAGTTTACTGGACAGGCTTCATGGCTACACCTTC
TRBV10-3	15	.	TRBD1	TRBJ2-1	CAISERTGDYNEQFF	TGTGCCATCAGTGAAAGGACAGGGGATTACAATGAGCAGTTCTTC